This T cell receptor (beta chain) was sequenced during a study of CD8 T cells in Susac syndrome. Per germline, CDR1 SQVTM and CDR2 ANQGSEA. Trimming took 3 bases from V and 0 from J, leaving 3 bases between them. The length of the CDR3 is 12 residues. RNA was extracted with the RNeasy kit, and a quantity of about 0.45 to 1 ug was reverse transcribed using random hexamers. TCRdb reanalysed the immunoSEQ multiplex PCR reads using MiXCR and keeps one entry per CDR3 protein. The data show roughly 200,000 distinct CDR3 sequences, 85% to 95% seen once. Overall study findings and caveats: By the study's own acknowledgment, its TCR sequencing and HLA analysis included relatively few individuals.

Turning to this clonotype: Antigen specificity is unknown.

The receptor was derived from a human donor with Susac syndrome. The chain has TRBV29-1 and TRBJ1-3; no clear D gene. Input material: CD4+ T cells from PBMCs. CDR3 in DNA: TGCAGCGTTGATGCCTCTGGAAACACCATATATTTT. It codes for CSVDASGNTIYF.